The sequence of this T cell receptor (beta chain) was determined in a study of T cell repertoires in cytomegalovirus infection. Study information: Recently identified HLA-C-restricted and well-studied HLA-B-restricted CMV epitopes were used. Study-wide findings and caveats: Predominance within the ex vivo response was attributable to HLA-C-restricted CMV-specific TCR beta clonotypes. Totalled public TCR beta family frequency picked out people who carried CMV plus the relevant HLA.

This CDR3 region has 15 residues. TCRdb independently ran MiXCR on the reads; one entry per CDR3 protein. The profile covers 900,000 to 950,000 distinct CDR3 sequences, with less than 40% appearing a single time and more than 12% taken by the ten largest. Notes on this clonotype: Its cognate antigen is unknown. The junction and the germline gene differ at one end; a read error may be behind it.

This TCR came from a human donor in good health (CMV status not recorded). Some clones in this sample may be carry-over from other donors' samples. The sample was cultured CD8+ T cells from PBMCs, taken from culture after CMV antigen stimulation. The V and J genes are TRBV12-3 or TRBV12-4 and TRBJ1-5; 10 bases align to TRBD1. CDR3 sequence (DNA): TGTGCCAGCAGCACGACAGGGGGCAGCAATCAGCCCCAGGATTTT. It yields the protein CASSTTGGSNQPQDF.